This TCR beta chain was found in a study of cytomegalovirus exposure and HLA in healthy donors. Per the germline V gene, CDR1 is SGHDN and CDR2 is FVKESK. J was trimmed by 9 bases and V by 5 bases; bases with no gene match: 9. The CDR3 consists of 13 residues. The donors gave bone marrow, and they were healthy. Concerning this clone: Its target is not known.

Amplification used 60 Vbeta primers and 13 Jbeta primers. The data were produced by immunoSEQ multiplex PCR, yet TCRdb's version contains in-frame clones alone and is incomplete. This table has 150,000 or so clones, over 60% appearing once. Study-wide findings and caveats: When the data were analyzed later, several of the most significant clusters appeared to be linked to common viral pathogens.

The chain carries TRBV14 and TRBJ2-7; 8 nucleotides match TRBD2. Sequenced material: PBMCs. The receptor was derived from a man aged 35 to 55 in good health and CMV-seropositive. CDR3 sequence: CASSSRTSRRQYF. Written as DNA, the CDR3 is TGTGCCAGCAGCTCCCGGACTAGCCGAAGGCAGTACTTC.